This TCR beta chain appears in the sequencing data of a study of neoadjuvant anti-PD-1 for oral cavity cancer. Germline CDR1 and CDR2: MRHNA and SNTAGT. J lost 5 bases, V lost 8 bases, and 8 bases had no gene match. This CDR3 has 15 amino acids. This clone has just a few counts. Sequencing used immunoSEQ multiplex PCR; TCRdb keeps in-frame clones, though not all of them. The sample records 15,000 to 20,000 clones, around 76% being singletons. The chain joins TRBV6-4 to TRBJ2-3, with 12 positions matching TRBD2. This sequence was found in a person between 35 and 79 years old with oral cavity squamous cell carcinoma. This specimen consisted of PBMCs, obtained before nivolumab (anti-PD-1) treatment. CDR3 protein: CASRASGRGEDTQYF. The CDR3 DNA is TGTGCCAGCCGTGCTAGCGGGAGGGGGGAAGATACGCAGTATTTT.